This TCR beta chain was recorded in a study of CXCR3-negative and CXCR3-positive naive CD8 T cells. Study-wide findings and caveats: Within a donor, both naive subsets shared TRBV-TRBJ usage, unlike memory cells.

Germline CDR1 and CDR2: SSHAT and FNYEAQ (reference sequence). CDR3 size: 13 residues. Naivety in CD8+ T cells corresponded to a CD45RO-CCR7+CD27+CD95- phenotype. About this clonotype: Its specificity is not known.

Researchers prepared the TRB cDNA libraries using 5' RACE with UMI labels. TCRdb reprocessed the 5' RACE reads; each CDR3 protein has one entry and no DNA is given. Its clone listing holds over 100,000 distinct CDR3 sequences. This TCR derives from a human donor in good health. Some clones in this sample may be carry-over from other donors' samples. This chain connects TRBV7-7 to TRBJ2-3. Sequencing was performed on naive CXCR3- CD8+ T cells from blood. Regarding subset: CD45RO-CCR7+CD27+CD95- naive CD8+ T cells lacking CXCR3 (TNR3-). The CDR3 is CASSERGTDTQYF.